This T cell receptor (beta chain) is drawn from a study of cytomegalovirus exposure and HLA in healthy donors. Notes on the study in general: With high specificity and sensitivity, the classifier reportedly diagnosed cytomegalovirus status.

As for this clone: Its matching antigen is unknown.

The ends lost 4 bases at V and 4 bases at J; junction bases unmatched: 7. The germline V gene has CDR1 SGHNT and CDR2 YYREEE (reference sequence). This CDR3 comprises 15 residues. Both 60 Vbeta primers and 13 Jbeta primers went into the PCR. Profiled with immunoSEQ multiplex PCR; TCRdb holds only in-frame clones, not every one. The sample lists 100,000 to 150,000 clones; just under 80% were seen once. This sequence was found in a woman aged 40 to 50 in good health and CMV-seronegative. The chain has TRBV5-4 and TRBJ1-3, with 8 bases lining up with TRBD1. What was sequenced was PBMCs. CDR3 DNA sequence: TGTGCCAGCAGCCAGGACAGGGCTTCCGGAAACACCATATATTTT. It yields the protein CASSQDRASGNTIYF.